These 6 T cell receptor beta chains were all obtained from the same sample, sequenced in a study of blood T cells in healthy people across ages. Next came a second PCR, run for about 7 to 12 cycles, which used a sample-barcoded 5' primer along with a J-beta primer mix. TCRdb re-derived calls from the 5' RACE reads in MiXCR, one entry per CDR3 protein. Of about 540,000 distinct CDR3 sequences listed, about 25% are singletons. These data were likewise used in another study, on T cells of mothers and their children.

Sequenced: blood. The receptors derive from a boy younger than 18 in good health.

The CDR3 DNA sequence: TGCGCCAGCAGCCCCACGGCGGGGAGCTATGGCTACACCTTC. This sequence encodes CASSPTAGSYGYTF. V is TRBV4-3 and J is TRBJ1-2; D is unclear. Germline CDR1 reads LGHNA; CDR2 reads YSLEER. Between the trimmed V and J ends, which lost 4 bases and 4 bases, there was a span of 13 bases. The CDR3 is made up of 14 amino acids.

The gene calls are TRBV29-1 and TRBJ2-5; D is perhaps TRBD2 (5 bases). Germline CDR1 and CDR2: SQVTM and ANQGSEA. Trimming pared 7 bases from V and 3 bases from J, leaving 15 bases between. This CDR3 is built from 13 residues. The DNA of the CDR3 is TGCAGCGACTCATCAGCCGGGGAAGAGACCCAGTACTTC. It translates to CSDSSAGEETQYF.

A word on this clonotype: One end of the junction fails to match germline, which may point to a read error. The chain uses TRBV7-9 and TRBJ2-4; D unclear. Germline V gives CDR1 SEHNR, CDR2 FQNEAQ (reference sequence). The CDR3 loop spans 17 amino acids. The CDR3 region is CASSLVVDTLAKNIQYF. The CDR3 DNA follows: TGTGCCAGCAGTTTAGTGGTCGACACTCTAGCCAAAAACATTCAGTACTTC.

This clonotype has only a few counts. The genes are TRBV29-1 and TRBJ2-7; D is undetermined. This CDR3 has 12 residues. V lost 4 bases, J lost 4 bases, and 11 bases lay in between. The V gene's germline CDR1 is SQVTM and CDR2 ANQGSEA. CDR3 DNA: TGCAGCGTTGTAGGGTGGGGTTACGAGCAGTACTTC. It is translated as CSVVGWGYEQYF.

This clonotype was recorded a few times. J is TRBJ1-4 and V is TRBV25-1; the D is unclear. The germline gives CDR1 MGHDK, CDR2 SYGVNS. CDR3 length: 12 residues. The germline V and J ends were trimmed by 1 base and 5 bases, with 2 bases remaining between them. CDR3 sequence reads: CASSELNEKLFF. The DNA for the CDR3 is TGTGCCAGCAGTGAATTGAATGAAAAACTGTTTTTT.

V is TRBV12-3 or TRBV12-4 and J is TRBJ2-1; TRBD2 matches 7 bases. Losses at the gene ends were 3 bases for V and 9 bases for J; bases not matched to a gene: 5. This CDR3 comprises 13 residues. In nucleotides, the CDR3 is TGTGCCAGCAGTTTGGGACTAAAGGGTGAGCAGTTCTTC. It codes for CASSLGLKGEQFF.